This passage covers 13 T cell receptor beta chains from one sample sequenced in a study of shared clonotypes between healthy human individuals. The repertoire was sequenced with immunoSEQ multiplex PCR; TCRdb's copy has only in-frame clones and lacks some. In the table there are over a million clones, more than 75% of which are singletons. The sequenced sample was memory CD4+ T cells from PBMCs. Sample subset: CD45RA-negative fraction. These receptors originate from a man aged 18 to 29 in good health. Some clones in this sample may be carry-over from other donors' samples.

This clone was seen many times. V is TRBV4-1 and J is TRBJ1-4, with TRBD1 as a possible D gene (5 bases). The germline V gene has CDR1 MGHRA and CDR2 YSYEKL. This CDR3 spans 15 amino acids. V was pared by 2 bases and J by 4 bases, with 11 bases between. Written as DNA, the CDR3 is TGCGCCAGCAGCCAAACAGGAGAAAATAATGAAAAACTGTTTTTT. This encodes CASSQTGENNEKLFF.

The rearrangement links TRBV18 to TRBJ2-2, with D uncertain. V was shortened by 5 bases and J by 0 bases, with 7 bases between the two germline ends. CDR3 size: 14 residues. CDR1 KGHSH and CDR2 LQKENI come from the germline V gene. The CDR3 spells CASSSLANTGELFF. The CDR3 coding sequence is TGTGCCAGCTCATCCTTAGCGAACACCGGGGAGCTGTTTTTT.

Comments on this clone: The sample contains more than one DNA sequence encoding this CDR3. The rearrangement links TRBV30 to TRBJ1-5; no reliable D call. Trimming shortened V by 0 bases and J by 4 bases, and 7 bases separated the two germline ends. CDR1 and CDR2 (germline): GTSNPN, SVGIG (reference sequence). This CDR3 contains 13 residues. CDR3 bases: TGTGCCTGGAGTGTCTCGGGGAATCAGCCCCAGCATTTT. Translation gives CAWSVSGNQPQHF.

The V gene is TRBV5-4, the J gene TRBJ2-5; D ambiguous. V was shortened by 0 bases and J by 4 bases, with 7 bases between the two germline ends. Germline V lookup: CDR1 SGHNT, CDR2 YYREEE (reference sequence). The CDR3 consists of 13 residues. For the CDR3, the DNA is TGTGCCAGCAGCTTGGATGCAGGAGAGACCCAGTACTTC. The encoded protein is CASSLDAGETQYF.

The rearrangement uses TRBV9 and TRBJ2-3, with D possibly matching TRBD2 (6 bases). Looked up from germline, CDR1 is SGDLS and CDR2 is YYNGEE. The V gene lost 3 bases and the J gene lost 1 base, with 15 bases spanning the gap. This CDR3 is built from 16 residues. The CDR3 DNA reads as TGTGCCAGCAGCGAGACCGTTAGCGGCCGCACAGATACGCAGTATTTT. It codes for CASSETVSGRTDTQYF.

J is TRBJ1-5 and V is TRBV6-1; 7 bases map to TRBD1. Per the germline V gene, CDR1 is MNHNS and CDR2 is SASEGT. This CDR3 is 14 amino acids long. Trimming removed 8 bases from V and 7 bases from J; junction bases left unmatched: 11. CDR3 amino acids: CASVFDRGRQPQHF. DNA for the CDR3: TGTGCCAGCGTTTTTGATAGGGGGCGGCAGCCCCAGCATTTT.

A word on this clone: A far larger clone is only one base removed, so a read error is likely. Other nucleotide sequences in the sample specify the same CDR3. V and J are TRBV7-2 and TRBJ2-5; no clear D gene. Trimming took off 5 bases at V and 2 bases at J, with 3 bases between the two ends. Looked up from germline, CDR1 is SGHTA and CDR2 is FQGNSA. The CDR3 totals 11 residues. The CDR3 here is CASSAQETQYF. The CDR3 bases are TGTGCCAGCAGCGCACAAGAGACCCAGTACTTC.

The genes are TRBV7-9 and TRBJ2-3; D might be TRBD2 (6 bases). This CDR3 has 12 residues. The germline CDR1 and CDR2 sequences are SEHNR and FQNEAQ (reference sequence). V lost 7 bases, J lost 5 bases, and 10 bases lay in between. CDR3 nucleotide sequence: TGTGCCAGCACCGGCGGGGTAGATACGCAGTATTTT. It translates to CASTGGVDTQYF.

This clone has a handful of counts. The genes are TRBV6-1 and TRBJ1-2, with D possibly matching TRBD1 (5 bases). The CDR3 length is 13 residues. V was pared by 4 bases and J by 2 bases, with 8 bases between. The germline V gene encodes CDR1 MNHNS and CDR2 SASEGT. The CDR3 is CASSVRGNYGYTF. The CDR3 DNA is TGTGCCAGCAGTGTACGGGGGAACTATGGCTACACCTTC.

The J gene is TRBJ1-3, the V gene TRBV27; the match to TRBD1 covers 7 bases. Trimming at V came to 3 bases and at J to 3 bases, leaving 5 bases not matched to a gene. This CDR3 has 15 residues. The germline V gene encodes CDR1 MNHEY and CDR2 SMNVEV (reference sequence). The CDR3 loop is CASSFRGTVGNTIYF. DNA for the CDR3: TGTGCCAGCAGTTTCCGCGGGACAGTTGGAAACACCATATATTTT.

The rearrangement joins TRBV6-6 to TRBJ1-5; D gene ambiguous. Per the germline V gene, CDR1 is MNHNY and CDR2 is SVGAGI (reference sequence). Trimming took 0 bases from V and 4 from J, leaving 10 bases between them. The CDR3 has 15 residues. As DNA, the CDR3 is TGTGCCAGCAGTTACTCGTTCGGGAATAATCAGCCCCAGCATTTT. This translates into CASSYSFGNNQPQHF.

This clone was recorded only once. The rearrangement uses TRBV30 and TRBJ1-4, with D possibly being TRBD1 (5 bases). Trimming removed 5 bases at V and 6 bases at J, with 16 bases between. The CDR3 extends over 14 amino acids. Germline-derived CDR1 and CDR2 are GTSNPN and SVGIG (reference sequence). CDR3 bases: TGTGCCTGGGGACGGGACTTTGGGGATGAAAAACTGTTTTTT. This sequence encodes CAWGRDFGDEKLFF.

The chain recombines TRBV6-5 with TRBJ1-1; perhaps TRBD1 as D (5 bases). Trimming stripped 7 bases from V and 2 bases from J, with 17 bases between. CDR3 length: 15 residues. Germline V CDR1 and CDR2: MNHEY, SVGAGI. The CDR3: CASIYGGTGNTEAFF. The CDR3, as DNA: TGTGCCAGCATCTACGGGGGTACAGGTAACACTGAAGCTTTCTTT.